A single sample is the source of the 25 T cell receptor beta chains below, sequenced in a study of cytomegalovirus exposure and HLA in healthy donors. With 60 Vbeta and 13 Jbeta primers, the PCR was carried out. Assay: immunoSEQ multiplex PCR; the TCRdb copy retains only in-frame clones and omits some. Of 100,000 to 150,000 clones listed, around 67% are singletons. The sample consisted of PBMCs. Source of these receptors: a man between 60 and 75 years old in good health and CMV-seropositive.

Of note for this clone: Other DNA sequences in this sample translate to the same CDR3. The rearrangement uses TRBV18 and TRBJ2-7; maybe TRBD1 (6 bases). The V gene lost 3 bases and the J gene lost 3 bases, with 15 bases spanning the gap. CDR3 size: 15 residues. The germline gives CDR1 KGHSH, CDR2 LQKENI. The DNA of the CDR3 is TGTGCCAGCTCACCCTCCGGGCAGGGGAGCTACGAGCAGTACTTC. Translated: CASSPSGQGSYEQYF.

This sequence joins TRBV7-9 and TRBJ1-3; D is unclear. V lost 5 bases to trimming and J lost 9 bases, with 20 bases between them. This CDR3 is 15 amino acids long. In germline, CDR1 is SEHNR, CDR2 FQNEAQ (reference sequence). The CDR3 here is CASSLPLTLSGTIYF. The DNA of the CDR3 is TGTGCCAGCAGCCTCCCTTTGACACTAAGCGGCACCATATATTTT.

The rearrangement uses TRBV6-5 and TRBJ2-2; possibly TRBD1 for D (6 bases). V was pared by 7 bases and J by 4 bases, with 16 bases between. CDR1 is MNHEY and CDR2 is SVGAGI in the germline V gene. The CDR3 has 15 amino acids. In DNA, the CDR3 is TGTGCCAGCACCCCCCAGGGGCCCTTCACCGGGGAGCTGTTTTTT. Protein: CASTPQGPFTGELFF.

The rearrangement joins TRBV18 to TRBJ2-7, with D possibly matching TRBD2 (6 bases). There are 15 residues in the CDR3. CDR1 and CDR2 (germline): KGHSH, LQKENI. V lost 3 bases and J lost 4, with 16 bases in between. The CDR3 loop is CASSPGLAGNYEQYF. The DNA of the CDR3 is TGTGCCAGCTCACCGGGACTTGCGGGGAATTACGAGCAGTACTTC.

The J gene is TRBJ1-4, the V gene TRBV5-1; D is undetermined. The CDR3 loop spans 14 amino acids. CDR1 is SGHRS, CDR2 YFSETQ, per germline. Trimming cost V 0 bases and J 8 bases, with 11 bases left between them. This chain's CDR3 is CASSLGRISEKLFF. Here the CDR3 DNA reads TGCGCCAGCAGCTTGGGCAGGATCTCCGAAAAACTGTTTTTT. The entire variable domain, with the rest obtained from reference TRBV5-1 and TRBJ1-4, is as follows: KAGVTQTPRYLIKTRGQQVTLSCSPISGHRSVSWYQQTPGQGLQFLFEYFSETQRNKGNFPGRFSGRQFSNSRSEMNVSTLELGDSALYLCASSLGRISEKLFFGSGTQLSVL.

Remarks on this clone: This CDR3 is also generated by other DNA sequences in the sample. The rearrangement uses TRBV30 and TRBJ1-3; D gene uncertain. Looked up from germline, CDR1 is GTSNPN and CDR2 is SVGIG (reference sequence). The CDR3 has 14 amino acids. Trimming pared 0 bases from V and 0 bases from J, leaving 6 bases between. CDR3: CAWSVGVSGNTIYF. For the CDR3, the DNA is TGTGCCTGGAGTGTAGGAGTCTCTGGAAACACCATATATTTT.

The V and J genes are TRBV5-1 and TRBJ2-5, with 12 nucleotides matching TRBD2. Germline values: CDR1 SGHRS, CDR2 YFSETQ. This CDR3 has 15 amino acids. V lost 4 bases to trimming and J lost 3 bases; unmatched junction nucleotides: 4. The CDR3 spells CASSPRLAGEETQYF. The CDR3 DNA is TGCGCCAGCAGCCCTAGACTAGCGGGGGAAGAGACCCAGTACTTC.

This clone showed up just once. The chain employs TRBV29-1 and TRBJ2-2; 9 positions match TRBD1. J was trimmed by 3 bases and V by 7 bases; bases with no gene match: 3. Germline CDR1 is SQVTM and CDR2 is ANQGSEA. This CDR3 comprises 13 residues. The CDR3 DNA reads TGCAGCGCCGACAGGGGGGACACCGGGGAGCTGTTTTTT. Translated, it gives CSADRGDTGELFF.

This chain joins TRBV11-2 and TRBJ2-7; 9 bases are shared with TRBD2. V was clipped by 5 bases and J by 2 bases; unmatched bases: 4. The length of the CDR3 is 14 residues. Germline V gene lookup returns CDR1 SGHAT and CDR2 FQNNGV. In DNA form, the CDR3 reads TGTGCCAGCAGCCCCTTAGCGGGGGCCTACGAGCAGTACTTC. Amino acids: CASSPLAGAYEQYF. Full variable domain (missing parts from reference TRBV11-2 and TRBJ2-7): EAGVAQSPRYKIIEKRQSVAFWCNPISGHATLYWYQQILGQGPKLLIQFQNNGVVDDSQLPKDRFSAERLKGVDSTLKIQPAKLEDSAVYLCASSPLAGAYEQYFGPGTRLTVT.

This chain links TRBV7-3 with TRBJ2-2, with a possible D match to TRBD1 (5 bases). The CDR3 totals 13 residues. V was clipped by 4 bases and J by 4 bases, with 7 bases between them. The germline CDR1 and CDR2 sequences are SGHTA and FQGTGA. This CDR3 is CASSSGPTGELFF. The CDR3 nucleotides read TGTGCCAGCAGCTCAGGGCCCACCGGGGAGCTGTTTTTT. Filled out from reference TRBV7-3 and TRBJ2-2, the complete variable domain reads GAGVSQTPSNKVTEKGKYVELRCDPISGHTALYWYRQSLGQGPEFLIYFQGTGAADDSGLPNDRFFAVRPEGSVSTLKIQRTERGDSAVYLCASSSGPTGELFFGEGSRLTVL.

The J gene is TRBJ2-5, the V gene TRBV29-1; TRBD1 matches 7 bases. The CDR3 has 12 residues. The germline gives CDR1 SQVTM, CDR2 ANQGSEA. J was trimmed by 5 bases and V by 7 bases; bases with no gene match: 7. The CDR3 region has the DNA TGCAGCGGGTGTCAGGGGGAGGAGACCCAGTACTTC. Translation gives CSGCQGEETQYF.

V and J are TRBV29-1 and TRBJ1-2, with D perhaps matching TRBD1 (6 bases). The germline V and J ends were trimmed by 4 bases and 5 bases, with 11 bases remaining between them. The germline gives CDR1 SQVTM, CDR2 ANQGSEA. The CDR3 length is 12 residues. The CDR3 nucleotides read TGCAGCGTTGGCTCGACAGGATATGGCTACACCTTC. It specifies CSVGSTGYGYTF.

The gene calls are TRBV5-5 and TRBJ2-3, with 13 bases lining up with TRBD2. From germline, CDR1 is SGHKS and CDR2 YYEKEE (reference sequence). This CDR3 spans 16 amino acids. With V trimmed by 0 bases and J by 7 bases, 5 bases remained unmatched. CDR3 nucleotide sequence: TGTGCCAGCAGCTTGGAACTAGCGGGGGGGCCGTATACGCAGTATTTT. Translated: CASSLELAGGPYTQYF.

The chain joins TRBV14 to TRBJ1-6; 7 bases are shared with TRBD1. The CDR3 loop spans 14 amino acids. Germline loops: CDR1 SGHDN, CDR2 FVKESK. The junction had 6 bases not matched to a gene; V was cut back by 3 bases and J by 10 bases. CDR3 sequence: CASSHYDRDSPLHF. DNA for the CDR3: TGTGCCAGCAGCCACTATGACAGGGACTCACCCCTCCACTTT.

The chain has TRBV5-1 and TRBJ2-5; TRBD2 is a possible D gene (7 bases). CDR1 is SGHRS, CDR2 YFSETQ, per germline. This CDR3 region has 17 residues. V lost 2 bases, J lost 1 base, and 18 bases lay in between. CDR3 sequence (DNA): TGCGCCAGCAGCTTCTGGGGGGCGGGGGATTTCCAAGAGACCCAGTACTTC. Its translation: CASSFWGAGDFQETQYF.

This chain uses TRBV28 with TRBJ1-4; 7 bases line up with TRBD1. CDR3 length equals 15 residues. Trimming at V came to 2 bases and at J to 5 bases, leaving 5 bases not matched to a gene. Germline V CDR1 and CDR2: MDHEN, SYDVKM. CDR3 DNA: TGTGCCAGCAGTTTAGGCGGGACAGCCAATGAAAAACTGTTTTTT. Residues: CASSLGGTANEKLFF.

The chain carries TRBV7-2 and TRBJ2-7; no reliable D call. The CDR3 loop spans 13 amino acids. The V gene lost 3 bases and the J gene lost 3 bases, with 9 bases spanning the gap. Per germline, CDR1 SGHTA and CDR2 FQGNSA. The CDR3 spells CASSLRHLYEQYF. The CDR3 DNA follows: TGTGCCAGCAGCTTGAGACACCTCTACGAGCAGTACTTC.

V and J are TRBV18 and TRBJ1-2, with D tentatively TRBD1 (6 bases). Trimming removed 6 bases at V and 8 bases at J, with 16 bases between. Germline values: CDR1 KGHSH, CDR2 LQKENI. This CDR3 is 13 amino acids long. CDR3 sequence reads: CASSREQGGGYTF. CDR3 coding DNA: TGTGCCAGCTCCCGAGAACAGGGTGGAGGCTACACCTTC.

This chain links TRBV28 with TRBJ2-7, with TRBD2 as a possible D gene (6 bases). Germline CDR1 MDHEN, CDR2 SYDVKM. The CDR3 has 13 amino acids. V was cut by 5 bases and J by 6 bases, with 14 bases left in between. The CDR3 loop reads CASSPPRRVEQYF. Written as DNA, the CDR3 is TGTGCCAGCAGTCCCCCTAGGAGGGTCGAGCAGTACTTC.

In its sample, this clone was seen a few times. This chain connects TRBV28 to TRBJ2-4; D gene ambiguous. V lost 5 bases and J 8 bases, leaving 16 bases between the germline ends. The CDR3 runs to 14 residues. Germline CDR1 and CDR2: MDHEN and SYDVKM. CDR3 bases: TGTGCCAGCAGTCCCCAAAACTCCCCTCACATTCAGTACTTC. This gives the protein CASSPQNSPHIQYF.

The rearrangement joins TRBV27 to TRBJ1-6, with D maybe TRBD1 (6 bases). Per germline, CDR1 MNHEY and CDR2 SMNVEV (reference sequence). Trimming left V 5 bases short and J 7 bases short, with 18 bases between. This CDR3 has 16 residues. The CDR3 DNA is TGTGCCAGCAGTCCCCTCTTGAGGGGGGGAAATTCACCCCTCCACTTT. Translated, it gives CASSPLLRGGNSPLHF.

The rearrangement joins TRBV6-6 to TRBJ1-2, with 7 nucleotides matching TRBD1. Germline V gene data show CDR1 as MNHNY and CDR2 as SVGAGI (reference sequence). The CDR3 is made up of 15 amino acids. J lost 2 bases, V lost 5 bases, and 8 bases had no gene match. The CDR3 region has the DNA TGTGCCAGCAGTAACGGTGGGACAGCGAACTATGGCTACACCTTC. Protein sequence: CASSNGGTANYGYTF.

The V call is TRBV9, the J call TRBJ2-5, with 9 bases lining up with TRBD2. The V and J ends lost 0 bases and 1 base, in that order; junction bases with no gene match: 4. The CDR3 runs 16 residues. The germline V gene has CDR1 SGDLS and CDR2 YYNGEE. DNA for the CDR3: TGTGCCAGCAGCGTAGATGGTAGCGGGGGCCAAGAGACCCAGTACTTC. Translation gives CASSVDGSGGQETQYF.

Comment on this clone: Compared with germline, one end of the junction differs, possibly owing to a read error. This chain's CDR3 is CASSPNREDTQYF. Written as DNA, the CDR3 is TGTGCTAGCAGTCCCAACCGGGAGGATACGCAGTATTTT. This chain connects TRBV7-7 to TRBJ2-3, with D possibly being TRBD2 (6 bases). This CDR3 is 13 amino acids long. Germline CDR1 SSHAT, CDR2 FNYEAQ (reference sequence).

CDR3: CASRQTRKTGEVTYEQYF. CDR3 in DNA: TGTGCCAGCAGACAAACCCGGAAGACAGGGGAAGTCACCTACGAGCAGTACTTC. The chain couples TRBV28 to TRBJ2-7; 8 bases are a match to TRBD1. The CDR3 runs 18 residues. CDR1 MDHEN and CDR2 SYDVKM come from the germline V gene. V trimming: 6 bases; J trimming: 2 bases; junction bases outside the gene matches: 18.